One TCR beta chain is described in this entry. Its specificity is not known. The data derive from a study of beta chain features in type 1 diabetes. Study in general: Age, gender and cell yields were similar between patients and healthy donors.

Expressed TCRB transcripts were sequenced because the entire RNA isolate underwent reverse transcription. A few million reads, on average, came from each naive, central memory and regulatory T cell sample. The protocol was immunoSEQ multiplex PCR, while the TCRdb copy is restricted to in-frame clones and leaves out a portion. Here the sample spans about 150,000 clones, approximately 8% being singletons. CDR1 and CDR2 (germline): SGHKS, YYEKEE (reference sequence). Trimming took 6 bases from V and 3 from J, leaving 19 bases between them. The CDR3 is made up of 15 amino acids. Whole-study findings and limits: All four CD4+ subsets of Type 1 diabetes patients contained TCRB CDR3s that were moderately but significantly shorter. High-TCR-expressing cells could be over-represented by cDNA sequencing.

Sorting that relied on CD45RO/CCR7/CD25/CD127/CD95/CD27 yielded CD4+ naive, central memory, regulatory and stem cell-like memory cells. This TCR came from a man between 18 and 29 years old with type 1 diabetes. This chain connects TRBV5-5 to TRBJ2-7; the D gene is possibly TRBD1 (5 bases). Input material: central memory CD4+ T cells from blood. The CDR3 protein is CASTPNPRTNYEQYF. In DNA form, the CDR3 reads TGTGCCAGCACCCCAAATCCCAGGACAAACTACGAGCAGTACTTC.